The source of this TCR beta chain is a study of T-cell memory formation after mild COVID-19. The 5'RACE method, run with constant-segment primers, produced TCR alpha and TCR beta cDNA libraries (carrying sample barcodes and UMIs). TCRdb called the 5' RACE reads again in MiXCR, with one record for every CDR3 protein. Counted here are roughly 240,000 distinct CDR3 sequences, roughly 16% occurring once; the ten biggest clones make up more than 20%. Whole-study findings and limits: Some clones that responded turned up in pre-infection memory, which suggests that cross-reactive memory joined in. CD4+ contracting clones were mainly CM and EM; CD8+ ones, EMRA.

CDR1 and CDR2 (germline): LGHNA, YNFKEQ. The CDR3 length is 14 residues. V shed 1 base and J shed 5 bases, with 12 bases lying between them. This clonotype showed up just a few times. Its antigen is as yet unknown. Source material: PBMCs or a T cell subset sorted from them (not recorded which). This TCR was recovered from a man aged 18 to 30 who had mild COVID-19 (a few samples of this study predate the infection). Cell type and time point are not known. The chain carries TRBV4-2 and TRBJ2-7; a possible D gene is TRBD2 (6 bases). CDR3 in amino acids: CASSQAPRGDEQYF. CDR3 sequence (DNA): TGTGCCAGCAGCCAAGCCCCTCGCGGGGACGAGCAGTACTTC.